This TCR beta chain was captured in a study of shared clonotypes between healthy human individuals. Template for every sorted-subset replicate PCR totaled about 0.2 ug DNA, 25,000 to 35,000 T cell genomes. Assay: immunoSEQ multiplex PCR; the TCRdb copy retains only in-frame clones and omits some. This sample has around 1.4 million clones, with approximately 98.5% found just once. Germline values: CDR1 LGHNA, CDR2 YSLEER. The CDR3 spans 15 residues. The V gene lost 7 bases and the J gene lost 0 bases, with 13 bases spanning the gap. The chain uses TRBV4-3 and TRBJ2-1; maybe TRBD1 (6 bases). The TCR originated in a man aged 30-40 years in good health. The sequenced material came from naive CD4+ T cells sorted from blood. Subset reported: CD45RA+ positively selected. This chain's CDR3 is CASNRAHHSYNEQFF. CDR3 DNA sequence: TGCGCCAGCAACAGGGCTCACCACTCCTACAATGAGCAGTTCTTC.